This passage covers 23 T cell receptor beta chains from one sample sequenced in a study of T-cell reconstitution after alpha-beta-depleted transplantation in children (dated by TCRdb to the mid-2010s). Read against the paper, the sample's treatment or condition label means: allogeneic hematopoietic cell transplantation with graft depleted of TCRalphabeta T cells and CD19 B cells. The library was made by PCR. Sequencing was carried out with an Illumina HiSeq 2500. TCR libraries were prepared with molecular barcoding, using unique molecular identifiers to normalize TCRbeta repertoire quantification. TCRdb reworked the public reads: Q25 trimming with fastp, MiXCR clone assembly, productive beta chains retained. Records with the same CDR3 protein are collapsed into one entry carrying the most frequent genes and DNA. Here the sample has around 490,000 distinct CDR3 sequences; over 10% occur a single time. The top ten constitute around 15% of the sample.

The sample here was PBMCs, mostly from graft donor cells, taken 180 days after TCRalphabeta/CD19-depleted stem cell transplant. The receptors here all came from a female patient between 2 and 15 years old who had a stem cell transplant for aplastic anemia, so the T cells may come from the graft donor.

There are a few counts of this clonotype. The chain couples TRBV11-2 to TRBJ2-7, with TRBD1 as a possible D gene (6 bases). The ends were cut back, 5 bases at V and 2 bases at J, with 10 bases in the middle. This CDR3 comprises 13 residues. Germline V lookup: CDR1 SGHAT, CDR2 FQNNGV. In nucleotides, the CDR3 is TGTGCCAGCAGCCACAGGGTCCCCTACGAGCAGTACTTC. Translating it yields CASSHRVPYEQYF. The whole variable domain, filled in from reference TRBV11-2 and TRBJ2-7, reads EAGVAQSPRYKIIEKRQSVAFWCNPISGHATLYWYQQILGQGPKLLIQFQNNGVVDDSQLPKDRFSAERLKGVDSTLKIQPAKLEDSAVYLCASSHRVPYEQYFGPGTRLTVT.

The CDR3 loop reads CASSPRLAGGSRPPYNEQFF. CDR3 DNA: TGTGCCAGCAGCCCACGACTAGCGGGAGGGTCGCGTCCTCCGTACAATGAGCAGTTCTTC. The genes are TRBV6-2 or TRBV6-3 and TRBJ2-1; the match to TRBD2 covers 14 bases. There are 20 residues in the CDR3. The germline V gene encodes CDR1 MNHEY and CDR2 SVGEGT. The V gene end was trimmed by 6 bases and the J gene end by 4 bases; junction bases not matched to a gene: 17.

This chain uses TRBV6-1 with TRBJ2-7; a possible D gene is TRBD2 (5 bases). Trimming pared 3 bases from V and 6 bases from J, leaving 15 bases between. Germline V gene lookup returns CDR1 MNHNS and CDR2 SASEGT. CDR3 length: 14 amino acids. The CDR3 sequence is CASSEAPTRGEQYF. The CDR3 nucleotides read TGTGCCAGCAGTGAGGCGCCAACACGGGGCGAGCAGTACTTC.

The genes are TRBV7-2 and TRBJ1-3; no reliable D call. The V end was cut by 0 bases, the J end by 0 bases, with 12 bases between. Germline CDR1 and CDR2: SGHTA and FQGNSA. This CDR3 has 17 amino acids. This chain's CDR3 is CASSLAYRVDSGNTIYF. The CDR3, as DNA: TGTGCCAGCAGCTTAGCGTATCGCGTCGACTCTGGAAACACCATATATTTT. Together with reference TRBV7-2 and TRBJ1-3, the CDR3 gives the full variable domain: GAGVSQSPSNKVTEKGKDVELRCDPISGHTALYWYRQSLGQGLEFLIYFQGNSAPDKSGLPSDRFSAERTGGSVSTLTIQRTQQEDSAVYLCASSLAYRVDSGNTIYFGEGSWLTVV.

At least ten counts were recorded for this clonotype. The chain is built from TRBV5-1 and TRBJ1-2; no firm D call. Germline lookup yields CDR1 SGHRS and CDR2 YFSETQ. V gave up 1 base and J gave up 4 bases, with 14 bases separating them. The CDR3 has 15 residues. The CDR3, as DNA: TGCGCCAGCAGCTTGAGCCCGAGTCCTTCCTATGGCTACACCTTC. This translates into CASSLSPSPSYGYTF.

This clonotype was counted a few times. The J gene is TRBJ2-2, the V gene TRBV6-5, with D possibly being TRBD1 (7 bases). Trimming stripped 0 bases from V and 5 bases from J, with 13 bases between. Germline CDR1 reads MNHEY; CDR2 reads SVGAGI. This CDR3 is built from 16 residues. The CDR3 nucleotides are TGTGCCAGCAGTTACTCCAGGCAGGGGGGAACCGGGGAGCTGTTTTTT. Its protein product is CASSYSRQGGTGELFF.

V gene TRBV4-1 combines with J gene TRBJ1-2, with D uncertain. From germline, CDR1 is MGHRA and CDR2 YSYEKL. CDR3 length equals 15 residues. Deletions cut 0 bases from V and 8 bases from J, with 16 bases between. The chain's CDR3 is CASSQDRSAAEGYTF. The CDR3 region has the DNA TGCGCCAGCAGCCAAGATCGATCGGCGGCGGAGGGCTACACCTTC.

The J gene is TRBJ2-5, the V gene TRBV29-1; D unresolved. Germline V CDR1 and CDR2: SQVTM, ANQGSEA. The CDR3 runs 12 residues. With 4 bases removed from V and 3 bases from J, the gap between germline ends came to 9 bases. CDR3 bases: TGCAGCGTTGTTTCTACAAAAGAGACCCAGTACTTC. As protein: CSVVSTKETQYF.

V is TRBV11-1 and J is TRBJ1-2, with unresolved D. V was pared by 1 base and J by 2 bases, with 8 bases between. CDR1 and CDR2 (germline): SGHAT, FQDESV (reference sequence). The CDR3 totals 14 residues. Written as DNA, the CDR3 is TGTGCCAGCAGCTTAGGACTGAGGAACTATGGCTACACCTTC. As protein: CASSLGLRNYGYTF.

A few counts support this clonotype. The V call is TRBV7-3, the J call TRBJ1-1, with D unresolved. V lost 1 base and J lost 1, with 10 bases in between. Germline CDR1 and CDR2: SGHTA and FQGTGA. The CDR3 contains 15 residues. The CDR3 protein is CASSLNPTANTEAFF. The CDR3 bases are TGTGCCAGCAGCTTAAACCCCACAGCGAACACTGAAGCTTTCTTT.

This chain joins TRBV14 and TRBJ2-4; 8 bases align to TRBD1. V shed 8 bases, J shed 7 bases, and the junction held 4 bases outside the gene matches. The germline V gene encodes CDR1 SGHDN and CDR2 FVKESK. The CDR3 has 12 residues. CDR3 bases: TGTGCCAGCCGCACAGGGGGGAACATTCAGTACTTC. It encodes CASRTGGNIQYF.

This chain joins TRBV5-1 and TRBJ2-3; the match to TRBD2 covers 9 bases. J was trimmed by 8 bases and V by 3 bases; bases with no gene match: 13. The V gene's germline CDR1 is SGHRS and CDR2 YFSETQ. The CDR3 spans 16 residues. The CDR3 nucleotides are TGCGCCAGCAGCTCGATTAGCGGGAGATTTAATGGTACGCAGTATTTT. This encodes CASSSISGRFNGTQYF.

This clonotype was counted at least ten times. The CDR3 DNA reads TGTGCCAGCAGCTTCGGACTAGCGGGAGTAGTCGAGCAGTTCTTC. Translation: CASSFGLAGVVEQFF. V usage is TRBV5-8 and J usage is TRBJ2-1; 13 nucleotides align to TRBD2. The germline gives CDR1 SGHTS, CDR2 YDEGEE. Unmatched junction bases numbered 6, after V lost 2 bases and J lost 10 bases. There are 15 residues in the CDR3. Drawing the rest from reference TRBV5-8 and TRBJ2-1, the complete variable domain is EAGVTQSPTHLIKTRGQQATLRCSPISGHTSVYWYQQALGLGLQFLLWYDEGEERNRGNFPPRFSGRQFPNYSSELNVNALELEDSALYLCASSFGLAGVVEQFFGPGTRLTVL.

CDR3 DNA sequence: TGTGCCAGCAGCAAACGAAAGCCGCTAGCGGGAGCCCATGAGCAGTTCTTC. Translated: CASSKRKPLAGAHEQFF. This chain links TRBV21-1 with TRBJ2-1; the table assigns TRBD2, which was not confirmed against the DNA. TRBV21-1 is marked as a pseudogene. The CDR3 totals 17 residues.

This clonotype was counted a few times. The chain employs TRBV15 and TRBJ1-2, with D uncertain. CDR1 and CDR2 (germline): LNHNV, YYDKDF (reference sequence). This CDR3 comprises 14 residues. V was pared by 4 bases and J by 1 base, with 10 bases between. For the CDR3, the DNA is TGTGCCACCAGCATCGGGAGATATAACTATGGCTACACCTTC. Its protein product is CATSIGRYNYGYTF.

This clonotype was detected only once. This chain connects TRBV19 to TRBJ2-1; 8 bases are a match to TRBD2. The CDR3 length is 16 residues. Trimming at V came to 1 base and at J to 2 bases, leaving 4 bases not matched to a gene. The germline V gene encodes CDR1 LNHDA and CDR2 SQIVND (reference sequence). The CDR3 here is CASSIGGAGAYNEQFF. The CDR3 DNA reads as TGTGCCAGTAGTATAGGAGGAGCGGGAGCCTACAATGAGCAGTTCTTC.

This chain uses TRBV5-6 with TRBJ2-1; D gene ambiguous. V lost 4 bases to trimming and J lost 10 bases, with 12 bases between them. The CDR3 extends over 12 amino acids. The germline V gene encodes CDR1 SGHDT and CDR2 YYEEEE. The CDR3 sequence: CASSPLAGEQFF. DNA of the CDR3: TGTGCCAGCAGCCCATTAGCTGGGGAGCAGTTCTTC.

The J gene is TRBJ1-5, the V gene TRBV20-1; D possibly corresponds to TRBD1 (5 bases). Germline V lookup: CDR1 DFQATT, CDR2 SNEGSKA (reference sequence). CDR3 size: 16 residues. Trimming shortened V by 0 bases and J by 0 bases, and 12 bases separated the two germline ends. The CDR3 coding sequence is TGCAGTGCTAGAGATCGGCGGGGGGTTAGCAATCAGCCCCAGCATTTT. Encoded protein: CSARDRRGVSNQPQHF.

The V and J genes are TRBV6-1 and TRBJ2-7, with TRBD1 identical over 9 bases. This CDR3 region has 16 residues. J gave up 2 bases and V 0 bases, and 5 bases lay outside the gene matches. The germline CDR1 and CDR2 sequences are MNHNS and SASEGT. CDR3 protein: CASSEAGQGGAYEQYF. The DNA for the CDR3 is TGTGCCAGCAGTGAAGCGGGACAGGGAGGGGCCTACGAGCAGTACTTC.

The chain links TRBV15 to TRBJ2-7; D perhaps matches TRBD1 (6 bases). The CDR3 has 15 residues. The germline V and J ends were trimmed by 1 base and 2 bases, with 12 bases remaining between them. Germline lookup yields CDR1 LNHNV and CDR2 YYDKDF (reference sequence). CDR3 residues: CATSRAPGHTYEQYV. The CDR3 DNA sequence: TGTGCCACCAGCAGAGCACCGGGACACACCTACGAGCAGTACGTC.

This clonotype has only a few counts. The V and J genes are TRBV4-3 and TRBJ1-1, with D maybe TRBD1 (6 bases). Germline V lookup: CDR1 LGHNA, CDR2 YSLEER. This CDR3 region has 17 residues. Trimming pared 4 bases from V and 4 bases from J, leaving 22 bases between. CDR3 in amino acids: CASSPTWGGARGTEAFF. In nucleotides, the CDR3 is TGCGCCAGCAGCCCAACCTGGGGGGGGGCGCGAGGCACTGAAGCTTTCTTT.

The rearrangement uses TRBV7-9 and TRBJ2-3; unclear D gene. The V end was cut by 5 bases, the J end by 1 base, with 13 bases between. The CDR3 is made up of 15 amino acids. CDR1 is SEHNR and CDR2 is FQNEAQ in the germline V gene (reference sequence). CDR3 amino acids: CASSPGPVGTDTQYF. Written as DNA, the CDR3 is TGTGCCAGCAGCCCTGGACCAGTGGGCACAGATACGCAGTATTTT.

This clonotype has a handful of counts. The rearrangement links TRBV7-2 to TRBJ2-7; D gene uncertain. Germline CDR1 SGHTA, CDR2 FQGNSA. The germline V and J ends were trimmed by 0 bases and 3 bases, with 18 bases remaining between them. This CDR3 contains 17 residues. The CDR3: CASSLARRNPSCYEQYV. The CDR3 region has the DNA TGTGCCAGCAGCTTAGCCAGGCGGAACCCGTCCTGCTACGAGCAGTACGTC.